This T cell receptor (beta chain) was identified in a study of OX40 agonist ivuxolimab in advanced cancers. Study-level information: Treatment received earlier with anti-PD-1, anti-PD-L1 or anti-CTLA-4 agents was allowed, and over 30% had some.

Findings of the study overall: On average, CD8+ T cells had more expanded clones than CD4+. Not determined was the antigen specificity of the expanded peripheral T cells.

Exclusion applied to patients with autoimmune disease history or systemic immunosuppression. Note on this clone: Its specificity is unknown.

Measured with immunoSEQ multiplex PCR; TCRdb has only the in-frame clones, and not every one. This sample yields tens of thousands of clones, of which roughly 90% are seen a single time; more than 3% belongs to the top ten. Material: CD4+ or CD8+ T cells sorted from blood, obtained in a trial of the OX40 agonist ivuxolimab. This receptor was identified in an adult with an advanced solid tumor such as melanoma, head and neck, liver or kidney cancer.

The CDR3 here is CASSLLGDYEQYF. Here the CDR3 DNA reads TGTGCCAGCAGTTTATTAGGGGACTACGAGCAGTACTTC. This rearrangement joins TRBV27 to TRBJ2-7; tentatively, D is TRBD1 (5 bases). The CDR3 is made up of 13 amino acids. The germline CDR1 and CDR2 sequences are MNHEY and SMNVEV (reference sequence). V shed 1 base and J shed 3 bases, with 7 bases lying between them.